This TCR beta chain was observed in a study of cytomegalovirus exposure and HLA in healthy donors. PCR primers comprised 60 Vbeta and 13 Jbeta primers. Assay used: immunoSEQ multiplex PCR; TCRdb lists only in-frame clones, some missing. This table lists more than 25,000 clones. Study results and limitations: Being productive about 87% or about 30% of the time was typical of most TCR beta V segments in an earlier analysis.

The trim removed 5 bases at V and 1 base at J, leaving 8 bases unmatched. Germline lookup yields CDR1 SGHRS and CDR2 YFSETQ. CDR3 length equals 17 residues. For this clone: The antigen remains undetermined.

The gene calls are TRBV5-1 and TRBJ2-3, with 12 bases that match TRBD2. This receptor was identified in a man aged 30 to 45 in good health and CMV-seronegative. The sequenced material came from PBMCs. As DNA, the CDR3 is TGCGCCAGCAGTTGGGCGAGGACTAGCGGGGGCACAGATACGCAGTATTTT. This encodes CASSWARTSGGTDTQYF. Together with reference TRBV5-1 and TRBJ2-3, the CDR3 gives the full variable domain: KAGVTQTPRYLIKTRGQQVTLSCSPISGHRSVSWYQQTPGQGLQFLFEYFSETQRNKGNFPGRFSGRQFSNSRSEMNVSTLELGDSALYLCASSWARTSGGTDTQYFGPGTRLTVL.